The text below deals with one T cell receptor beta chain. As yet, its antigen is unknown. This sample stems from a study of naive CD8 T cells in extremely preterm neonates. TCRdb's copy holds only in-frame clones and misses some; the assay was immunoSEQ multiplex PCR. The sample records 5,500 to 6,500 clones, 95% to 98% being singletons. Trimming removed 1 base from V and 4 bases from J, with 13 bases in between. The CDR3 is 15 amino acids. Germline CDR1 reads LGHNA; CDR2 reads YSLEER. Whole-study findings and limits: Term neonates 0.35% to 0.5%, young children roughly 0.03%, adults 0.01%; preterm neonates shared 2.7%.

Sequenced sample: naive CD8+ T cells from blood. The sequence was obtained from a human donor in good health. V usage is TRBV4-3 and J usage is TRBJ1-2; tentative D call: TRBD1 (6 bases). CDR3 in DNA: TGCGCCAGCAGCCAAGTATGGGGGCCGAGCTATGGCTACACCTTC. The encoded protein is CASSQVWGPSYGYTF.